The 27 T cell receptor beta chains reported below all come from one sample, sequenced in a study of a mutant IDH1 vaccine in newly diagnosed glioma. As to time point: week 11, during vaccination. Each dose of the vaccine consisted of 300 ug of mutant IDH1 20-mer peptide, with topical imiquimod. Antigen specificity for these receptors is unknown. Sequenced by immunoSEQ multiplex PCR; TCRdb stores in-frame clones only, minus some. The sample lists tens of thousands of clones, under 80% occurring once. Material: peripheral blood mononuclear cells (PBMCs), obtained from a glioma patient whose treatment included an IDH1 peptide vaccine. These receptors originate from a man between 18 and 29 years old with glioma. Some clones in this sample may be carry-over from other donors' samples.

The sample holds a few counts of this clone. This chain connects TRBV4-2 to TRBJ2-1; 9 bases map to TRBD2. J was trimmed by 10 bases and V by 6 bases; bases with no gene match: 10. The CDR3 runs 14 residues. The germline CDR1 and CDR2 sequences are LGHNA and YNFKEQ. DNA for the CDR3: TGTGCCAGCAGTCGGATAAGACTAGCGGAAGAGCAGTTCTTC. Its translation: CASSRIRLAEEQFF.

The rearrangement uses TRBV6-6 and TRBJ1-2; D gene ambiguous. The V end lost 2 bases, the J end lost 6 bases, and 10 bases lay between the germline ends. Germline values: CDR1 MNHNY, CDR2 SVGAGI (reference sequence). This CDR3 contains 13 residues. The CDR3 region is CASSYGVADGYTF. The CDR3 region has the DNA TGTGCCAGCAGTTACGGGGTAGCAGATGGCTACACCTTC.

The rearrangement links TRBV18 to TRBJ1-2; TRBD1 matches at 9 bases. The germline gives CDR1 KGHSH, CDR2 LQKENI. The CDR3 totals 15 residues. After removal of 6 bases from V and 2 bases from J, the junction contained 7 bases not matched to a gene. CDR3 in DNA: TGTGCCAGCTCCCTCGCCGGGACAGGGAACTATGGCTACACCTTC. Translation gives CASSLAGTGNYGYTF.

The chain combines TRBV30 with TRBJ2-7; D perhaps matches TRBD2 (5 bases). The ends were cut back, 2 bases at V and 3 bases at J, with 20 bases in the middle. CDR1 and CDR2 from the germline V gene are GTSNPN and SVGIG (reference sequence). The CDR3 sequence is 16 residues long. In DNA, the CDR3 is TGTGCCTGGAGTACCCGGACTGCGGGCCTTGGCTACGAGCAGTACTTC. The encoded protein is CAWSTRTAGLGYEQYF.

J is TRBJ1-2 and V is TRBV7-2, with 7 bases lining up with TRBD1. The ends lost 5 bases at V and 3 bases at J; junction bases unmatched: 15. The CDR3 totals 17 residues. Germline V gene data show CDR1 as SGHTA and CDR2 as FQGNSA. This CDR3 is CASSPGKGGLGDYGYTF. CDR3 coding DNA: TGTGCCAGCAGCCCGGGAAAAGGGGGCCTGGGAGACTATGGCTACACCTTC.

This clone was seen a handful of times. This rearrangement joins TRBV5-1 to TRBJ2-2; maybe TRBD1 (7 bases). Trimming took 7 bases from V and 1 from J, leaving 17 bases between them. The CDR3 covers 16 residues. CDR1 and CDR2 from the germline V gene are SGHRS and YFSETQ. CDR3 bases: TGCGCCAGCCTACGAGGAGGGACAGAGAACACCGGGGAGCTGTTTTTT. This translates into CASLRGGTENTGELFF.

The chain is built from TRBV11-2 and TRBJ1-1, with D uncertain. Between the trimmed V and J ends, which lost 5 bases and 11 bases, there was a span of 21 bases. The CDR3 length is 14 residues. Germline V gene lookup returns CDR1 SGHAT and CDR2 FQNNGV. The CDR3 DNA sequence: TGTGCCAGCAGCCCCTGGGCGAGGACCCGTTTGGCTTTCTTT. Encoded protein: CASSPWARTRLAFF.

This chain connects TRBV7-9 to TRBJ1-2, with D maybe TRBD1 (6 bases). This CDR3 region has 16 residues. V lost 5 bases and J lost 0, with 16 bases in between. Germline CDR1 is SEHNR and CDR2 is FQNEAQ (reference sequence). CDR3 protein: CASSPTRDTANYGYTF. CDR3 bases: TGTGCCAGCAGCCCCACCCGGGACACAGCTAACTATGGCTACACCTTC. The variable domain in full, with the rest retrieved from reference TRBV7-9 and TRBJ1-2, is DTGVSQNPRHKITKRGQNVTFRCDPISEHNRLYWYRQTLGQGPEFLTYFQNEAQLEKSRLLSDRFSAERPKGSFSTLEIQRTEQGDSAMYLCASSPTRDTANYGYTFGSGTRLTVV.

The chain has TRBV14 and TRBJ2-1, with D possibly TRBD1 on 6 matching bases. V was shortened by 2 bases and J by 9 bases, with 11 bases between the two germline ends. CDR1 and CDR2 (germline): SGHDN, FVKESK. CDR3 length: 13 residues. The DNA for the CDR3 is TGTGCCAGCAGCCAAACAGGGTCGGCTGAGCAGTTCTTC. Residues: CASSQTGSAEQFF.

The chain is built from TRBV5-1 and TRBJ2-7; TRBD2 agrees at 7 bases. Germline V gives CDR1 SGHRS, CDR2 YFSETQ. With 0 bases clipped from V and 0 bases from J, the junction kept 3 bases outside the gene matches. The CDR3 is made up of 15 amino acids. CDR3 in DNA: TGCGCCAGCAGCTTGGAGCGGGGAAGCTCCTACGAGCAGTACTTC. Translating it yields CASSLERGSSYEQYF.

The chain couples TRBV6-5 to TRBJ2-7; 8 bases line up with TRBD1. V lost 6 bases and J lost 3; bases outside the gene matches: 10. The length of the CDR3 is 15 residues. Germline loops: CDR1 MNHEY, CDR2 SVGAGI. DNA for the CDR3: TGTGCCAGCAGACCAAAAATGGACAGGGACTACGAGCAGTACTTC. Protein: CASRPKMDRDYEQYF.

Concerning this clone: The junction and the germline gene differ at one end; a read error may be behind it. The CDR3 sequence: CASSLVTTSGGRTGELFF. For the CDR3, the DNA is TGTGCTAGCAGCTTAGTGACTACTAGCGGGGGTCGTACCGGGGAGCTGTTTTTT. The chain couples TRBV7-7 to TRBJ2-2; TRBD2 aligns across 11 bases. Germline assignment: CDR1 SSHAT and CDR2 FNYEAQ (reference sequence). This CDR3 contains 18 residues.

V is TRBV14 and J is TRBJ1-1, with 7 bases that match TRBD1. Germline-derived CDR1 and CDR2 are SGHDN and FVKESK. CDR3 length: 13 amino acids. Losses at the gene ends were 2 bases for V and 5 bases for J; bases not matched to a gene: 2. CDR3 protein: CASSQPGGTEAFF. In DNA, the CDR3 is TGTGCCAGCAGCCAACCAGGGGGGACTGAAGCTTTCTTT.

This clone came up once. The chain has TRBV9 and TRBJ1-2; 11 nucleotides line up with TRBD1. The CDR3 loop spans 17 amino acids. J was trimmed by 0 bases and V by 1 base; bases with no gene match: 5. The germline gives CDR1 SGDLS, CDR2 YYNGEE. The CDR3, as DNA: TGTGCCAGCAGCGTAAGGGACAGGGGGTATTCTAACTATGGCTACACCTTC. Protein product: CASSVRDRGYSNYGYTF.

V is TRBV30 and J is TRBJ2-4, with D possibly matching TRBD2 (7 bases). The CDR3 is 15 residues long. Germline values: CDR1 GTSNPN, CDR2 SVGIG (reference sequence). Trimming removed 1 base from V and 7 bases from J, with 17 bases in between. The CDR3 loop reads CAWSARGRGGNIQYF. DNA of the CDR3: TGTGCCTGGAGTGCCCGAGGCAGGGGAGGGAACATTCAGTACTTC.

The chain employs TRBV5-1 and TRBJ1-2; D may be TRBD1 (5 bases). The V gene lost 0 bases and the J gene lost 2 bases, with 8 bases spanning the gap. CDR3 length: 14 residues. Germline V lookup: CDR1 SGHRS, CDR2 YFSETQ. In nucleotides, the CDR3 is TGCGCCAGCAGCTTGGAGACAGCAAACTATGGCTACACCTTC. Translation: CASSLETANYGYTF.

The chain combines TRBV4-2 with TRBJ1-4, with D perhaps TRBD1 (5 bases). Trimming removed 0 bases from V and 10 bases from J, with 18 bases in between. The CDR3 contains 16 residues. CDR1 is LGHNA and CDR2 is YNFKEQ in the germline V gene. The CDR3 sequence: CASSQEGEGGIGKLFF. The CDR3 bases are TGTGCCAGCAGCCAAGAAGGGGAGGGAGGGATAGGAAAACTGTTTTTT.

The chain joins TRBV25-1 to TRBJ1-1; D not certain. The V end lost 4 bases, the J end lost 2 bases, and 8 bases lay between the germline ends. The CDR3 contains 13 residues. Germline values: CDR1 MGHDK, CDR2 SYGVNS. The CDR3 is CASSGRFNTEAFF. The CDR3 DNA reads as TGTGCCAGCAGTGGACGGTTCAACACTGAAGCTTTCTTT.

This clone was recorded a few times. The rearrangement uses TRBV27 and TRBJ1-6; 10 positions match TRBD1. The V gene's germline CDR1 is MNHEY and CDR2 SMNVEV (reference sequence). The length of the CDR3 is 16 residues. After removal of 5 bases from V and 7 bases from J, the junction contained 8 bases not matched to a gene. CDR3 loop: CASSPGQGIGNSPLHF. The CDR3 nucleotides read TGTGCCAGCAGTCCGGGACAGGGGATCGGGAATTCACCCCTCCACTTT.

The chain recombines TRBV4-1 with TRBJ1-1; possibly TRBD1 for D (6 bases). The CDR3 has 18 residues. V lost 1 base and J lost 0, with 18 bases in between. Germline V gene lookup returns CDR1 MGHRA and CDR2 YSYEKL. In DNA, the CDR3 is TGCGCCAGCAGCCAAGGGCCGGGGGCGTTTTTTATGAACACTGAAGCTTTCTTT. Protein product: CASSQGPGAFFMNTEAFF.

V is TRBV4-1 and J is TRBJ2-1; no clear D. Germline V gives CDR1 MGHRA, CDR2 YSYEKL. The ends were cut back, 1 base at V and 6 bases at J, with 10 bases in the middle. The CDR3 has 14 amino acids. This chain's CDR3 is CASSQVPSINEQFF. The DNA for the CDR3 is TGCGCCAGCAGCCAAGTCCCCTCAATCAATGAGCAGTTCTTC.

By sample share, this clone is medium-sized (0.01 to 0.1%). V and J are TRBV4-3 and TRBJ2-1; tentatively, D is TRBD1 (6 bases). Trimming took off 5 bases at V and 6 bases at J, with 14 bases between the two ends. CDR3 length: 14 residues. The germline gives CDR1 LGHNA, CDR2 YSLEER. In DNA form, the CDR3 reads TGCGCCAGCAGCTGGACAGTTCTCGGCAATGAGCAGTTCTTC. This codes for CASSWTVLGNEQFF.

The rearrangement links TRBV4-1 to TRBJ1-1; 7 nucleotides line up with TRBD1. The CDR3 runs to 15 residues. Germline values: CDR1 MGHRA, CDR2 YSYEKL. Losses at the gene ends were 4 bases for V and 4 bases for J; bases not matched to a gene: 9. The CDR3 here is CASSLRDRAGTEAFF. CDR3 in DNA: TGCGCCAGCAGCCTCCGAGACAGGGCGGGCACTGAAGCTTTCTTT.

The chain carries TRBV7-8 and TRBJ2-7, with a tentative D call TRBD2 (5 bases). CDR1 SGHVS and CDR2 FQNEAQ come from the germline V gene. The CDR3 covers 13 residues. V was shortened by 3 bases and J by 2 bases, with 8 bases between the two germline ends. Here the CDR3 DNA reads TGTGCCAGCAGCTTTAGCGCGGCCTACGAGCAGTACTTC. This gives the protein CASSFSAAYEQYF.

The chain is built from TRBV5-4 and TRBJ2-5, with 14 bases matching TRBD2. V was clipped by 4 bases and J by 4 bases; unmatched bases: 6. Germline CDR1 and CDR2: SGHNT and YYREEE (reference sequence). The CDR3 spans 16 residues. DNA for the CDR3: TGTGCCAGCAGCCGAGGACTAGCGGGAGGTGGAGAGACCCAGTACTTC. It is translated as CASSRGLAGGGETQYF.

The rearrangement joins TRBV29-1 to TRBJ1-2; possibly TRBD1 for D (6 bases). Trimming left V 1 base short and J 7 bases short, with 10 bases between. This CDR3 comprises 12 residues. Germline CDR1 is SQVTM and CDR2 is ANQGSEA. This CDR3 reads CSVEAGAGGYTF. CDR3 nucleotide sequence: TGCAGCGTTGAAGCGGGGGCCGGTGGCTACACCTTC.

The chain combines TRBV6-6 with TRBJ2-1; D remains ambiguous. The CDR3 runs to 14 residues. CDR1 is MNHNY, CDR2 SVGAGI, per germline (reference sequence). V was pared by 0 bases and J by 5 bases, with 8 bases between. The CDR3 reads CASSYSNSHNEQFF. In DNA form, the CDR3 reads TGTGCCAGCAGTTACTCGAACAGCCACAATGAGCAGTTCTTC.